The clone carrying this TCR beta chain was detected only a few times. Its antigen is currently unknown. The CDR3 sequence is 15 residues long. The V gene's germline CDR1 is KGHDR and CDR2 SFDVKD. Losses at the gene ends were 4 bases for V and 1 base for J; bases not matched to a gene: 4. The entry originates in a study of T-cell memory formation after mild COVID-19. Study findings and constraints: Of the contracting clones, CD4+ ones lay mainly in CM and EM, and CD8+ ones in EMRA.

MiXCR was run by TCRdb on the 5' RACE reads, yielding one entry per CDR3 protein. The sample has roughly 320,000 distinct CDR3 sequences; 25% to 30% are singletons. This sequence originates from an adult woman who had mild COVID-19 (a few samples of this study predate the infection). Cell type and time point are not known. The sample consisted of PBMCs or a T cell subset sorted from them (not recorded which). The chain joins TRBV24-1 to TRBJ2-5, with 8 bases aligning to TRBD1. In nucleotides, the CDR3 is TGTGCCACCAGTGACTACAGGGGGACCCAAGAGACCCAGTACTTC. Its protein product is CATSDYRGTQETQYF.